A single T cell receptor beta chain is shown here with its context. Its target is unknown. Trimming cost V 3 bases and J 2 bases; bases outside gene matches: 5. CDR3 size: 15 residues. Germline V lookup: CDR1 LNHNV, CDR2 YYDKDF (reference sequence). The data are from a study of graft-versus-host responses after intestinal transplantation. Overall study: Among the recipients, all got anti-thymocyte globulin induction and then tacrolimus and steroids for around 3 years. Regarding the study as a whole: Early declines in HvG clones that occurred post-transplant were associated with peak circulating GvH clone levels. The recipient marrow held GvH clones, and some of them showed up first in ileum or blood.

TCRdb keeps only in-frame clones here, not all; method: immunoSEQ multiplex PCR. Among some 96,000 clones listed, 87% were seen once. The V and J genes are TRBV15 and TRBJ2-7; 9 positions match TRBD1. This TCR was sampled from a human donor who was the organ donor for an intestinal transplant. The material was unstimulated CD4+ T cells sorted from spleen or lymph node cells, obtained before transplant. The DNA for the CDR3 is TGTGCCACCAGCAGGCAGAGACAGGGGGCCTACGAGCAGTACTTC. This codes for CATSRQRQGAYEQYF.